The clone carrying this TCR beta chain was seen only a few times. Its target is unknown. The record originates from a study of chemoradiotherapy in HPV16-positive cancers. General study findings and limits: Candidate HPV-specific clones and E7-related TCR motifs grew in tumor during treatment.

CDR1 is MGHRA, CDR2 YSYEKL, per germline. The CDR3 extends over 16 amino acids. Trimming stripped 1 base from V and 5 bases from J, with 17 bases between. The assay was immunoSEQ multiplex PCR, and TCRdb's table has in-frame clones only and misses some. The repertoire holds more than 10,000 clones, with 89% as singletons. The chain links TRBV4-1 to TRBJ1-1, with a weak D call TRBD1 (6 bases). The TCR was taken from a human donor with HPV-associated anogenital cancer. Specimen: blood, collected from a patient who underwent chemoradiotherapy. CDR3 sequence reads: CASSQAPQGRWTEAFF. The CDR3 nucleotides are TGCGCCAGCAGCCAAGCCCCCCAGGGGCGGTGGACTGAAGCTTTCTTT.